This note documents a single T cell receptor beta chain sequence. This entry is derived from a study of blood T cell repertoires in COVID-19. Study in general: Nucleic acid was either cDNA or gDNA, and it came from T cells, B-cell-depleted T cells, or PBMCs.

Authors' data handling: For nucleated cells, counts were estimated from reference gene primer amplification. Using immunoSEQ multiplex PCR, the repertoire was profiled, and TCRdb retains in-frame clones only, with some absent. V, J and clone size derive from that table, while D and trimming were established from the DNA sequence. Of more than 150,000 clones in the sample, 80% to 90% are singletons; the top ten hold more than 10%. The source is a woman of 80 years or more with COVID-19, enrolled during active disease. The sequenced sample was peripheral blood.

The CDR3 here is CASSWGTGGTDTQYF. As DNA, the CDR3 is TGCGCCAGCAGCTGGGGGACAGGGGGCACAGATACGCAGTATTTT. The V gene is TRBV5-1, the J gene TRBJ2-3; 10 bases line up with TRBD1. The germline V gene has CDR1 SGHRS and CDR2 YFSETQ. The CDR3 consists of 15 residues. Trimming at V came to 3 bases and at J to 1 base, leaving 2 bases not matched to a gene. Complete variable domain (other parts from reference TRBV5-1 and TRBJ2-3): KAGVTQTPRYLIKTRGQQVTLSCSPISGHRSVSWYQQTPGQGLQFLFEYFSETQRNKGNFPGRFSGRQFSNSRSEMNVSTLELGDSALYLCASSWGTGGTDTQYFGPGTRLTVL.